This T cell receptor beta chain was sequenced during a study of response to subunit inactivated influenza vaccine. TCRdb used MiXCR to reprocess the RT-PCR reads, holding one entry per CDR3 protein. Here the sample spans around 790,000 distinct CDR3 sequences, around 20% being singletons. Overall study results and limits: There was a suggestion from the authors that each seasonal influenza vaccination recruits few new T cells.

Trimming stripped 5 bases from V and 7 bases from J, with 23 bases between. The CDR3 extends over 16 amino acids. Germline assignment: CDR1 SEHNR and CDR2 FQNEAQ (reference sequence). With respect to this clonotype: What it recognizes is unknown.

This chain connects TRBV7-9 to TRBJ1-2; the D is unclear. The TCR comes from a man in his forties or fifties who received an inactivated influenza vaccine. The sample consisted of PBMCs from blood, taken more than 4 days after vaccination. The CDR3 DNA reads TGTGCCAGCAGCGTGGACTGGATCTGGAGCCACAGTGGCTACACCTTC. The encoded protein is CASSVDWIWSHSGYTF.